Listed below are T cell receptor beta chains from one sample, sequenced in a study of blood T cell repertoires in COVID-19. Using immunoSEQ multiplex PCR, the repertoire was profiled, and TCRdb retains in-frame clones only, with some absent. Among a few hundred thousand clones, roughly 88% were seen once, and the ten largest hold roughly 1.4%. The sequenced sample consisted of peripheral blood. These receptors came from a woman aged 40-49 years who had recovered from COVID-19. Each CDR3 is given with its conserved first and last residue. A D gene is named only where the DNA matches it firmly. Clone size appears in some rows only: once, few, many, or a class for an expanded clone.

J gene: TRBJ2-7; clone size: .; V gene: TRBV11-3; D gene: TRBD2; CDR3 DNA: TGTGCCAGCAGCCCCAGCGGGGGTACCTACGAGCAGTACTTC; CDR3 protein: CASSPSGGTYEQYF
J gene: TRBJ1-2; clone size: .; V gene: TRBV19; D gene: TRBD1; CDR3 DNA: TGTGCCAGTATCACGACAGGGGCGGGCTATGGCTACACCTTC; CDR3 protein: CASITTGAGYGYTF
J gene: TRBJ2-3; clone size: .; V gene: TRBV5-1; D gene: TRBD1; CDR3 DNA: TGCGCCAGCAGCTTCGTACCAGGGGGCGCAGATACGCAGTATTTT; CDR3 protein: CASSFVPGGADTQYF
J gene: TRBJ1-2; clone size: .; V gene: TRBV12-3/TRBV12-4; D gene: TRBD1; CDR3 DNA: TGTGCCAGCAGTCCAGGGGGTTATGGCTACACCTTC; CDR3 protein: CASSPGGYGYTF
J gene: TRBJ1-3; clone size: .; V gene: TRBV7-9; D gene: .; CDR3 DNA: TGTGCCAGCAGCAAGGACAGTGGAAACACCATATATTTT; CDR3 protein: CASSKDSGNTIYF
J gene: TRBJ2-3; clone size: .; V gene: TRBV5-6; D gene: .; CDR3 DNA: TGTGCCAGCAGCTTGGCTTGGCCATTGGGCACAGATACGCAGTATTTT; CDR3 protein: CASSLAWPLGTDTQYF
J gene: TRBJ2-7; clone size: .; V gene: TRBV6-6; D gene: TRBD1; CDR3 DNA: TGTGCCAGCAGGCCGACAGGGTCGGGATACGAGCAGTACTTC; CDR3 protein: CASRPTGSGYEQYF
J gene: TRBJ2-7; clone size: .; V gene: TRBV27; D gene: .; CDR3 DNA: TGTGCCAGCAACCTGACTAGAGTAGCCTGCGAGCAGTACTTC; CDR3 protein: CASNLTRVACEQYF
J gene: TRBJ2-7; clone size: once; V gene: TRBV6-1; D gene: .; CDR3 DNA: TGTGCCAGCAGTGACGGGCGGGGAGCCCCTGACGAGCAGTACTTC; CDR3 protein: CASSDGRGAPDEQYF
J gene: TRBJ1-5; clone size: .; V gene: TRBV19; D gene: TRBD1; CDR3 DNA: TGTGCCAGTATAGGACAGGGATTCCAGCCCCAGCATTTT; CDR3 protein: CASIGQGFQPQHF
J gene: TRBJ2-7; clone size: .; V gene: TRBV7-9; D gene: TRBD2; CDR3 DNA: TGTGCCAGCAGCCTACGGGGGGGACCCTACGAGCAGTACTTC; CDR3 protein: CASSLRGGPYEQYF
J gene: TRBJ2-3; clone size: .; V gene: TRBV7-2; D gene: TRBD1; CDR3 DNA: TGTGCCAGCAGCTCCGCGGTGGGGACAGCCACAGATACGCAGTATTTT; CDR3 protein: CASSSAVGTATDTQYF
J gene: TRBJ2-7; clone size: .; V gene: TRBV7-2; D gene: .; CDR3 DNA: TGTGCCAGCAGGGAGGCAACAGGGCTACCCTACGAGCAGTACTTC; CDR3 protein: CASREATGLPYEQYF
J gene: TRBJ1-4; clone size: .; V gene: TRBV6-4; D gene: .; CDR3 DNA: TGTGCCAGGGAGTCTAATGAAAAACTGTTTTTT; CDR3 protein: CARESNEKLFF
J gene: TRBJ2-3; clone size: .; V gene: TRBV2; D gene: .; CDR3 DNA: TGTGCCAGCAAAGCCACAGATACGCAGTATTTT; CDR3 protein: CASKATDTQYF
J gene: TRBJ2-2; clone size: .; V gene: TRBV4-3; D gene: .; CDR3 DNA: TGCGCCAGCAGCCAGGACTGGGGCGGGGAGCTGTTTTTT; CDR3 protein: CASSQDWGGELFF